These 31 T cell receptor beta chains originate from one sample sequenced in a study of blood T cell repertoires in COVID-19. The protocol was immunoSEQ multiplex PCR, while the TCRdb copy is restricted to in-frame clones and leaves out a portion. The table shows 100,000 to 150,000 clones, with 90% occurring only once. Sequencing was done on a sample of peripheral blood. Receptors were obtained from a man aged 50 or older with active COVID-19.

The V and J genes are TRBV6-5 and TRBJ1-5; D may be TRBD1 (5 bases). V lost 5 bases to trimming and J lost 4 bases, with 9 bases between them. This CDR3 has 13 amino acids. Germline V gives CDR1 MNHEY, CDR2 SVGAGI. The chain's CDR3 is CASSRQTNQPQHF. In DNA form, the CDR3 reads TGTGCCAGCAGTCGACAGACTAATCAGCCCCAGCATTTT.

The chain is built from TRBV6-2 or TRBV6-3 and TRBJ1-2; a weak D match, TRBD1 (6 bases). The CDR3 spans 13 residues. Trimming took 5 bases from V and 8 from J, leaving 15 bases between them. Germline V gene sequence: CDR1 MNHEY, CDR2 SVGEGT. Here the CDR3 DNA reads TGTGCCAGCAGTACAGGAAACCAGGGGGGCTACACCTTC. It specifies CASSTGNQGGYTF.

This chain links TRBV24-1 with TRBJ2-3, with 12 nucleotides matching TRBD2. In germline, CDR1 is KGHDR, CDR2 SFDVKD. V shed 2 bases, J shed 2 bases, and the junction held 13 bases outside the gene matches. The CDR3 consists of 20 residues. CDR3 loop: CATSDSPRTSGEILTDTQYF. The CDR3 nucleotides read TGTGCCACCAGTGATTCGCCCAGGACTAGCGGGGAGATTCTCACAGATACGCAGTATTTT.

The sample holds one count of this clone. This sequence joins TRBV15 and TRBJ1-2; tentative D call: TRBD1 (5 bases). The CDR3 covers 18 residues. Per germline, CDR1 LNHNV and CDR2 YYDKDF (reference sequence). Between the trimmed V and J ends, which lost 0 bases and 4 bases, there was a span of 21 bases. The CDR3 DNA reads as TGTGCCACCAGCAGAGATCAGGGTCGTGGAGGGCACGGCTATGGCTACACCTTC. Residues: CATSRDQGRGGHGYGYTF.

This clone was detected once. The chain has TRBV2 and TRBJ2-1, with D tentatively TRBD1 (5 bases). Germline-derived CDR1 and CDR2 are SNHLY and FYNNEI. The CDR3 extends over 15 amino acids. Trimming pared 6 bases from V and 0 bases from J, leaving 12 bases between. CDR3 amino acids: CASSFQGSSYNEQFF. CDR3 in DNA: TGTGCCAGCAGCTTCCAGGGAAGCTCCTACAATGAGCAGTTCTTC.

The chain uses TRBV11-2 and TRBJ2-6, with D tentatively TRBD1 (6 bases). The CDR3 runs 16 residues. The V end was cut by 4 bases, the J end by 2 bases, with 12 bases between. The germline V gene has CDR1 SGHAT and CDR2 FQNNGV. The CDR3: CASSYYRAPGANVLTF. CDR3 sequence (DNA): TGTGCCAGCAGCTATTACAGGGCCCCTGGGGCCAACGTCCTGACTTTC.

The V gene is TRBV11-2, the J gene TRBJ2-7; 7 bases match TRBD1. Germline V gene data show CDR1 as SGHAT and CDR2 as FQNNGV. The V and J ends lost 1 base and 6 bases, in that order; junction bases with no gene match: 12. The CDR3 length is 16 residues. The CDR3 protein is CASSLGQGGLLAEQYV. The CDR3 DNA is TGTGCCAGCAGCTTAGGACAGGGTGGTTTGTTGGCCGAGCAGTACGTC.

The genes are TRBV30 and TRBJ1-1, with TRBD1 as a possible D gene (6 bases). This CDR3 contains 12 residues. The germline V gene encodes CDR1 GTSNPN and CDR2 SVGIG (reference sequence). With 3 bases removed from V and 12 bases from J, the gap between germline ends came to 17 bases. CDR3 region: CAWSEGHRKTFF. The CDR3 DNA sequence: TGTGCCTGGAGCGAGGGACACAGAAAAACTTTCTTT.

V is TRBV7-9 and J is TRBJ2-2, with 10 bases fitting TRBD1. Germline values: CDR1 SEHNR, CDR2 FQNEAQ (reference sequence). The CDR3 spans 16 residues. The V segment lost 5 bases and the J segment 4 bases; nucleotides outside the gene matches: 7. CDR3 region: CASSPYRTGGTGELFF. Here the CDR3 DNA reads TGTGCCAGCAGCCCATACCGGACAGGGGGCACCGGGGAGCTGTTTTTT. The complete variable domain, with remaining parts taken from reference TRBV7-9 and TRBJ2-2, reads DTGVSQNPRHKITKRGQNVTFRCDPISEHNRLYWYRQTLGQGPEFLTYFQNEAQLEKSRLLSDRFSAERPKGSFSTLEIQRTEQGDSAMYLCASSPYRTGGTGELFFGEGSRLTVL.

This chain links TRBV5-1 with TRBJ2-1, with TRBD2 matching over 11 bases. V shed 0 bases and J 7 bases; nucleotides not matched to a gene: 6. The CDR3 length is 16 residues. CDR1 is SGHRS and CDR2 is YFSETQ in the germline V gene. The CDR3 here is CASSLDRLAGMNEQFF. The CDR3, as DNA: TGCGCCAGCAGCTTGGACAGACTAGCGGGAATGAATGAGCAGTTCTTC.

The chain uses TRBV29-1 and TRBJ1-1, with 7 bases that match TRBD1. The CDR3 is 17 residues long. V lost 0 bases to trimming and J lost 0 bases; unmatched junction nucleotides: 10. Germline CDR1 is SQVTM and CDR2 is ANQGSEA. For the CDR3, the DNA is TGCAGCGTTGAAGATTGGCAGGGGGGACCTTTGAACACTGAAGCTTTCTTT. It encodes CSVEDWQGGPLNTEAFF.

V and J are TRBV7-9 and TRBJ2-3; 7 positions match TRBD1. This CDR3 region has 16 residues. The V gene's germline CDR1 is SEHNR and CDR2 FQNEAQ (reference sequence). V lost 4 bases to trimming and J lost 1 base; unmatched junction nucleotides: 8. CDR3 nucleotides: TGTGCCAGCAGCTCACTACACAGGGGTGGCACAGATACGCAGTATTTT. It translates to CASSSLHRGGTDTQYF.

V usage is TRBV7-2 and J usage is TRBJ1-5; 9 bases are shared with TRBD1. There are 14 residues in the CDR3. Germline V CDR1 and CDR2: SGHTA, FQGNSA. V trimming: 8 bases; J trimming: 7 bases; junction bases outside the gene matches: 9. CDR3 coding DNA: TGTGCCAGCGGCCCTACAGGGGGCGAACAGCCCCAGCATTTT. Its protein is CASGPTGGEQPQHF.

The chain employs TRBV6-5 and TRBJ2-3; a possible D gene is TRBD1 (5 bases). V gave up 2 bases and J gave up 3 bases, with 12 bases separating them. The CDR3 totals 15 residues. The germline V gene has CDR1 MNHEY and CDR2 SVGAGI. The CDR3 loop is CASSYRQGVTDTQYF. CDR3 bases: TGTGCCAGCAGTTACAGGCAGGGCGTTACAGATACGCAGTATTTT.

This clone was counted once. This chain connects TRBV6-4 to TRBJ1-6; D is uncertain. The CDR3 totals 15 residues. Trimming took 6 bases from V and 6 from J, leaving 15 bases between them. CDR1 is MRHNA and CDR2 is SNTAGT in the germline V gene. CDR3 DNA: TGTGCCAGCAGGCGGAAGGCGGACTCTAATTCACCCCTCCACTTT. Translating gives CASRRKADSNSPLHF.

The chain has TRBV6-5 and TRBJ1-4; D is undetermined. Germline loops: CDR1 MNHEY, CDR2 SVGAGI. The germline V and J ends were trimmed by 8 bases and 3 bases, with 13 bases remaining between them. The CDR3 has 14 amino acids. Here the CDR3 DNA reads TGTGCCAGCCTTCCCAGATTACCTAATGAAAAACTGTTTTTT. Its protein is CASLPRLPNEKLFF.

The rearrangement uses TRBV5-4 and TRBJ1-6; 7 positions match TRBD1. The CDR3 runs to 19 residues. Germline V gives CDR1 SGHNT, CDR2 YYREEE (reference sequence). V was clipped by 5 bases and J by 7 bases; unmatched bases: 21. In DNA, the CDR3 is TGTGCCAGCAGACAAGGACAGGCTGGGTTGGGTAATGTGAATTCACCCCTCCACTTT. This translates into CASRQGQAGLGNVNSPLHF.

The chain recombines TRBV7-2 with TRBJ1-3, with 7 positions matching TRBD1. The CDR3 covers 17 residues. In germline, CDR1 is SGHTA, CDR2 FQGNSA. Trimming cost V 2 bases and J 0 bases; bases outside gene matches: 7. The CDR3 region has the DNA TGTGCCAGCAGCTTACAGACAGGGCTTGTCTCTGGAAACACCATATATTTT. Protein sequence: CASSLQTGLVSGNTIYF.

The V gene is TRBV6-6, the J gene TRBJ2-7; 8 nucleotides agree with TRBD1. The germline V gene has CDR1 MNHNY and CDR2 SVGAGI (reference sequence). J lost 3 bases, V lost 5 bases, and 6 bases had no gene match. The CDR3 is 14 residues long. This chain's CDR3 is CASSDDRGSYEQYV. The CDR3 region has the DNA TGTGCCAGCAGTGACGACAGGGGCAGCTACGAGCAGTACGTC.

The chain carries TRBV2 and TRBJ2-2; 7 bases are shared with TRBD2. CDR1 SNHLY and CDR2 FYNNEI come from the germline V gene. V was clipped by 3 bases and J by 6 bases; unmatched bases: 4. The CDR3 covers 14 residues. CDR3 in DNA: TGTGCCAGCAGTGACCGGGGAGGGCCCGGGGAGCTGTTTTTT. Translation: CASSDRGGPGELFF.

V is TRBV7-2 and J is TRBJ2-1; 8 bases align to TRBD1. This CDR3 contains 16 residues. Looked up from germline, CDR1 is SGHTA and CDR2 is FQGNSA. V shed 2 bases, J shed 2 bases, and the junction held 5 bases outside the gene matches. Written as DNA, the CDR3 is TGTGCCAGCAGCTTATTAACAGGGGGGCCCTACAATGAGCAGTTCTTC. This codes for CASSLLTGGPYNEQFF.

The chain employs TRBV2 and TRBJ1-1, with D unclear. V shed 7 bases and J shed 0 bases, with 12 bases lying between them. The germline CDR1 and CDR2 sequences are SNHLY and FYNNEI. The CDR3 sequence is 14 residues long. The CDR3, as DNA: TGTGCCAGCATGACACAGAACTTGAACACTGAAGCTTTCTTT. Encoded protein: CASMTQNLNTEAFF.

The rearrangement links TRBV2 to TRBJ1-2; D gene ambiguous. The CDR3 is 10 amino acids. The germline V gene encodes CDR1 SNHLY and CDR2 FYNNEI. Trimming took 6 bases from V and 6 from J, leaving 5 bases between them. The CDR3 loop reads CASREDGYTF. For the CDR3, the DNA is TGTGCCAGCAGAGAGGATGGCTACACCTTC.

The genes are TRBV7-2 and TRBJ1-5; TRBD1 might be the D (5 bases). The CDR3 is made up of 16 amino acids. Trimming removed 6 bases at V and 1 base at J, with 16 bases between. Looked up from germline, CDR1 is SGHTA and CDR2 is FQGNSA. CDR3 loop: CASRAFETVSNQPQHF. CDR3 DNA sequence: TGTGCCAGCAGGGCCTTTGAGACAGTGAGCAATCAGCCCCAGCATTTT.

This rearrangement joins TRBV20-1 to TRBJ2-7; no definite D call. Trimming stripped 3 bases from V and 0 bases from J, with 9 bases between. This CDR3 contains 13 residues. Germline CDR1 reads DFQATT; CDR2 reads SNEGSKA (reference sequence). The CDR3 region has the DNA TGCAGTGCTAGTACCGGGTTCTCCTACGAGCAGTACTTC. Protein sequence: CSASTGFSYEQYF.

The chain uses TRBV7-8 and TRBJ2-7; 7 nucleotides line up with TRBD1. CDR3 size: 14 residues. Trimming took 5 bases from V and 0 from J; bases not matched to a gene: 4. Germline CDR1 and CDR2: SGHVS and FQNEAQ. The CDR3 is CASSPDRISYEQYV. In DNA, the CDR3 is TGTGCCAGCAGCCCGGACAGGATCTCCTACGAGCAGTACGTC.

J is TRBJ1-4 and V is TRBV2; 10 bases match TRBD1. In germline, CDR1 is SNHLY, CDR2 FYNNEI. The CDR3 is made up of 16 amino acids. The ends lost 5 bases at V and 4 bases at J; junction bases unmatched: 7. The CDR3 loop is CASSNRDRGDNEKLFF. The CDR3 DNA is TGTGCCAGCAGTAACCGGGACAGGGGAGATAATGAAAAACTGTTTTTT.

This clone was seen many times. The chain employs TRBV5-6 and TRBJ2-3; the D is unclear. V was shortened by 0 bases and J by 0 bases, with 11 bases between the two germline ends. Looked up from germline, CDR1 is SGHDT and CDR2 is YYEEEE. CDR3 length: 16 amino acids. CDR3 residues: CASSLGFSSSTDTQYF. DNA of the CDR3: TGTGCCAGCAGCTTGGGGTTTAGCTCTAGCACAGATACGCAGTATTTT. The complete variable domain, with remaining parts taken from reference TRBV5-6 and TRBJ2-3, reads DAGVTQSPTHLIKTRGQQVTLRCSPKSGHDTVSWYQQALGQGPQFIFQYYEEEERQRGNFPDRFSGHQFPNYSSELNVNALLLGDSALYLCASSLGFSSSTDTQYFGPGTRLTVL.

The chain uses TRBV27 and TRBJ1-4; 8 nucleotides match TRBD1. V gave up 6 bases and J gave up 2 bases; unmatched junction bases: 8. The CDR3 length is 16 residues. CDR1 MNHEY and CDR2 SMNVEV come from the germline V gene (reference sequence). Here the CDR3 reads CASRIGQGRTNEKLFF. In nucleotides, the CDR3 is TGTGCCAGCAGGATCGGACAGGGAAGGACTAATGAAAAACTGTTTTTT. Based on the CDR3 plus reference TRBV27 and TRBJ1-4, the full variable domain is EAQVTQNPRYLITVTGKKLTVTCSQNMNHEYMSWYRQDPGLGLRQIYYSMNVEVTDKGDVPEGYKVSRKEKRNFPLILESPSPNQTSLYFCASRIGQGRTNEKLFFGSGTQLSVL.

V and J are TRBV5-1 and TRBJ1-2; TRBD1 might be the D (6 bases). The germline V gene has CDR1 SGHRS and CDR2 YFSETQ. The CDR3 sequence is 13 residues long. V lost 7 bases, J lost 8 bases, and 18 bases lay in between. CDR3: CASAQDSDWGYTF. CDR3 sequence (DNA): TGCGCCAGCGCTCAGGACAGCGACTGGGGCTACACCTTC.

CDR3 in DNA: TGTGCCAGCAGCCCCCTCGAAGGGGTAAAGCAGTACTTC. It is translated as CASSPLEGVKQYF. V is TRBV27 and J is TRBJ2-7; D is perhaps TRBD1 (5 bases). The CDR3 contains 13 residues. The V gene lost 6 bases and the J gene lost 8 bases, with 17 bases spanning the gap. Germline CDR1 MNHEY, CDR2 SMNVEV (reference sequence).